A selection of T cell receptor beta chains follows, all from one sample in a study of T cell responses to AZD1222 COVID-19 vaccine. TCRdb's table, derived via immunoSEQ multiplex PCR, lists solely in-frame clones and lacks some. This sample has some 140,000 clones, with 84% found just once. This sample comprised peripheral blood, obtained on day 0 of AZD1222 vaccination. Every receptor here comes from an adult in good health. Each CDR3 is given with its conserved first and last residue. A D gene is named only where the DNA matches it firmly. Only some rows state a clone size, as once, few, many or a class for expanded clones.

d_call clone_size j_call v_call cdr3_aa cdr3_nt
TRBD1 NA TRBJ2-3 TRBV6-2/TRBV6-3 CASSYWTGKGDTQYF TGTGCCAGCAGTTATTGGACAGGGAAAGGAGATACGCAGTATTTT
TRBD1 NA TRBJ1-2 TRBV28 CASSFPRTGGIYGYTF TGTGCCAGCAGTTTCCCCCGGACAGGGGGCATCTATGGCTACACCTTC
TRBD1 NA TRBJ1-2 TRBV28 CATGTGWYGYTF TGTGCCACCGGGACAGGATGGTATGGCTACACCTTC
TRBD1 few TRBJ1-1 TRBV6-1 CASSEGSRGRGFF TGTGCCAGCAGTGAAGGGTCGAGGGGGCGAGGTTTCTTT
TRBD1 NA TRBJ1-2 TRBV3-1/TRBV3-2 CASSQDSAGGRIYGYTF TGTGCCAGCAGCCAAGATTCGGCAGGGGGCCGGATCTATGGCTACACCTTC
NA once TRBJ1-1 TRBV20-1 CSARGTSEAFF TGCAGTGCTAGAGGGACATCTGAAGCTTTCTTT
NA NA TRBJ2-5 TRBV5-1 CASSLEARSQETQYF TGCGCCAGCAGCTTAGAGGCCAGGAGCCAAGAGACCCAGTACTTC
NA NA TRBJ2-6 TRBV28 CASSFLGGTGANVLTF TGTGCCAGCAGTTTTTTGGGGGGCACTGGGGCCAACGTCCTGACTTTC
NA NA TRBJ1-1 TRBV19 CASSAQGWNTEAFF TGTGCCAGTAGTGCACAGGGTTGGAACACTGAAGCTTTCTTT
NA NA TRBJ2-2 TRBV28 CASSLSTGELFF TGTGCCAGCAGTTTAAGTACCGGGGAGCTGTTTTTT
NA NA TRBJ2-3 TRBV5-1 CASSEPGLGSAYF TGCGCCAGCAGCGAACCGGGGTTGGGGTCTGCGTATTTT
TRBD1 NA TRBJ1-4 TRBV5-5 CASSDLPGQSNEKLFF TGTGCCAGCAGCGACCTTCCGGGACAGTCTAATGAAAAACTGTTTTTT
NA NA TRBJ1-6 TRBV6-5 CASSLDSNNSPLHF TGTGCCAGCAGCTTGGACTCTAATAATTCACCCCTCCACTTT
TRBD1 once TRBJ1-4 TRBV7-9 CASSWGQGDEKLFF TGTGCCAGCAGCTGGGGACAGGGAGACGAAAAACTGTTTTTT
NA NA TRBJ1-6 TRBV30 CAWSSGRDSPLHF TGTGCCTGGAGTAGTGGTAGGGATTCACCCCTCCACTTT
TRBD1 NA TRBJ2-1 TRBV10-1 CASSPGTERGQFF TGCGCCAGCAGCCCCGGGACAGAGAGAGGGCAGTTCTTC
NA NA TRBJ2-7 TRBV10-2 CASRRGGFQAYEQYF TGCGCCAGCAGGCGAGGAGGGTTTCAGGCCTACGAGCAGTACTTC
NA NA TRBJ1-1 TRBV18 CASSPQGNTEAFF TGTGCCAGCTCACCCCAGGGGAACACTGAAGCTTTCTTT
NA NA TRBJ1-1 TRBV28 CASSLGGAEGTEAFF TGTGCCAGCAGTTTAGGAGGGGCGGAGGGCACTGAAGCTTTCTTT
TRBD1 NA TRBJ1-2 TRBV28 CASSPSTGGYGYTF TGTGCCAGCAGTCCATCGACAGGGGGTTATGGCTACACCTTC
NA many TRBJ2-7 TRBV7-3 CASPGGYEQYF TGTGCCAGCCCTGGGGGCTACGAGCAGTACTTC
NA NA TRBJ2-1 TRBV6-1 CASSEAVQGWIEQFF TGTGCCAGCAGTGAAGCGGTACAGGGTTGGATTGAGCAGTTCTTC
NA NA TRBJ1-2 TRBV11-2 CASSLGGGYGYTF TGTGCCAGCAGCCTAGGTGGGGGCTATGGCTACACCTTC
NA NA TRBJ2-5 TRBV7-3 CASSLTGRASQETQYF TGTGCCAGCAGCTTAACTGGACGGGCTTCCCAAGAGACCCAGTACTTC
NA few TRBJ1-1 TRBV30 CAWKTPTEAFF TGTGCCTGGAAGACCCCGACTGAAGCTTTCTTT
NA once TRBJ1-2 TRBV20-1 CIKGGTHGYTF TGCATCAAGGGGGGAACCCACGGCTACACCTTC
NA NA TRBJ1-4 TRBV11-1 CASSITKTTNEKLFF TGTGCCAGCAGCATCACAAAAACAACTAATGAAAAACTGTTTTTT
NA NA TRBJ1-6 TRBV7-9 CASSPDSENSPLHF TGTGCCAGCAGCCCAGACAGCGAGAATTCACCCCTCCACTTT
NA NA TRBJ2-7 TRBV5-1 CASSYGGGASYEQYF TGCGCCAGCAGCTATGGCGGGGGCGCCTCCTACGAGCAGTACTTC
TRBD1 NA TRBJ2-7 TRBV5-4 CASSRATGGTYEQYF TGTGCCAGCAGCCGAGCTACAGGGGGCACCTACGAGCAGTACTTC
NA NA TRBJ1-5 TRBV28 CASNAKGGGLRNQPQHF TGTGCCAGCAACGCCAAGGGAGGAGGGCTTCGGAATCAGCCCCAGCATTTT
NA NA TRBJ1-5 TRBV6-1 CASSERAGHSSLNQPQHF TGTGCCAGCAGTGAAAGGGCAGGACATAGTTCCCTCAATCAGCCCCAGCATTTT
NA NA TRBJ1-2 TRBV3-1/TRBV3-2 CASSSLTGNYGYTF TGTGCCAGCAGTTCTCTTACAGGGAACTATGGCTACACCTTC
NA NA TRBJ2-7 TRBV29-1 CSVVLGLQAHYEQYF TGCAGCGTAGTTTTGGGGCTTCAGGCCCACTACGAGCAGTACTTC
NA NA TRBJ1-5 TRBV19 CASSIGGVSNQPQHF TGTGCCAGTAGTATTGGAGGGGTCAGCAATCAGCCCCAGCATTTT
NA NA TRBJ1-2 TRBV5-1 CASSLRGSYGYTF TGCGCCAGCAGCCTTCGGGGGTCCTATGGCTACACCTTC
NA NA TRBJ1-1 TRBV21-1 CASKVRGTEAFF TGTGCCAGCAAAGTTCGGGGGACTGAAGCTTTCTTT
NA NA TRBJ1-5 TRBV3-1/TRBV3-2 CASSLSSTGPNQPQHF TGTGCCAGCAGCCTTAGTTCGACAGGTCCCAATCAGCCCCAGCATTTT
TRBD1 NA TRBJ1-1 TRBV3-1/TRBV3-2 CASSRMGQGIMNTEAFF TGTGCCAGCAGCCGTATGGGACAGGGGATCATGAACACTGAAGCTTTCTTT
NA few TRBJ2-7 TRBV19 CASSMTGPTGEQYF TGTGCCAGTAGTATGACGGGACCCACGGGGGAGCAGTACTTC
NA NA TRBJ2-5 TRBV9 CASSVAGGTETQYF TGTGCCAGCAGCGTAGCGGGGGGCACCGAGACCCAGTACTTC
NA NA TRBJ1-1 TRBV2 CASSFGAEAFF TGTGCCAGCAGTTTCGGGGCGGAAGCTTTCTTT
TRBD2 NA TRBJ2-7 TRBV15 CATSTTSGGALTYEQYF TGTGCCACCAGCACGACTAGCGGGGGGGCCTTGACCTACGAGCAGTACTTC
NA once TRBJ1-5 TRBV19 CASRRASGPNYSNQPQHF TGTGCCAGTCGAAGGGCCTCGGGGCCGAATTATAGCAATCAGCCCCAGCATTTT
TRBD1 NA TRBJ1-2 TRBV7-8 CASSLANGQGSYGYTF TGTGCCAGCAGCTTAGCGAATGGACAGGGGAGCTATGGCTACACCTTC
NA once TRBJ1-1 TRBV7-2 CASSLVNPNTEAFF TGTGCCAGCAGCTTAGTTAACCCTAACACTGAAGCTTTCTTT
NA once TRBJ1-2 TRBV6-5 CASSYAGAGYTF TGTGCCAGCAGTTACGCGGGGGCGGGCTACACCTTC
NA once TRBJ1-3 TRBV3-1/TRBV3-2 CASSPFMGVQQGNTIYF TGTGCCAGCAGCCCATTTATGGGGGTCCAACAAGGAAACACCATATATTTT
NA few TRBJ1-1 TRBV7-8 CASSLGIGSQTNTEAFF TGTGCCAGCAGCTTAGGCATCGGGAGTCAGACCAACACTGAAGCTTTCTTT
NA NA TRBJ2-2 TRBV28 CAIPDNTGELFF TGTGCCATTCCAGATAACACCGGGGAGCTGTTTTTT
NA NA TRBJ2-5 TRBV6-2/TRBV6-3 CASSGRRRSQETQYF TGTGCCAGCAGTGGACGGAGGAGATCCCAAGAGACTCAGTACTTC
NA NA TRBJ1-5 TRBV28 CASSPRTGQPQHF TGTGCCAGCAGTCCCCGGACGGGCCAGCCCCAGCATTTT
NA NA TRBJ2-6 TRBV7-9 CASSSLRGPGTGANVLTF TGTGCCAGCAGCTCCCTACGAGGGCCAGGGACTGGGGCCAACGTCCTGACTTTC